This T cell receptor beta chain is drawn from a study of blood T cell repertoires in COVID-19. Clones were sequenced by immunoSEQ multiplex PCR, and TCRdb holds only the in-frame ones, with some missing. The sample comprises 210,000 or so clones, around 88% of which are singletons, and around 1.5% rests with the top ten. Between the trimmed V and J ends, which lost 4 bases and 1 base, there was a span of 11 bases. The germline V gene has CDR1 SGHRS and CDR2 YFSETQ. The CDR3 extends over 15 amino acids. This TCR was recovered from a man between 18 and 29 years old with active or convalescent COVID-19. What was sequenced was peripheral blood. The rearrangement links TRBV5-1 to TRBJ2-2; unclear D gene. CDR3 protein: CASSLSIQNTGELFF. CDR3 nucleotide sequence: TGCGCCAGCAGCCTGTCCATACAGAACACCGGGGAGCTGTTTTTT.